The TCR beta chain described here comes from a study of blood T cell repertoires in COVID-19. About the research overall: Sample material is recorded as cDNA or gDNA derived from T cells, B-cell-depleted T cells, or PBMCs.

Germline CDR1 reads SGHRS; CDR2 reads YFSETQ. V was clipped by 0 bases and J by 3 bases, with 9 bases between them. The CDR3 loop spans 14 amino acids. Profiling relied on immunoSEQ multiplex PCR, and the TCRdb table lists in-frame clones only, not all of them. The data hold approximately 130,000 clones, with approximately 83% observed a single time. The specimen was peripheral blood. The genes are TRBV5-1 and TRBJ1-2; a weak D match, TRBD1 (5 bases). This TCR came from a woman aged 50 to 65 who had recovered from COVID-19. The CDR3 sequence: CASSLVGDYYGYTF. In DNA, the CDR3 is TGCGCCAGCAGCTTGGTCGGGGACTACTATGGCTACACCTTC.